This T cell receptor (beta chain) emerged from a study of T cell clonality in common variable immunodeficiency. General observations from the study: Common variable immunodeficiency TCR beta sequences reportedly had fewer deletions and N-nucleotide insertions.

The V gene's germline CDR1 is SGHVS and CDR2 FQNEAQ. The CDR3 has 15 amino acids. Losses at the gene ends were 5 bases for V and 3 bases for J; bases not matched to a gene: 10. Libraries were prepared by immunoSEQ multiplex PCR; TCRdb keeps only in-frame clonotypes and omits some of them. Reported are more than 30,000 clones, none seen only once; the ten largest carry 5% to 7%. This clone was counted a few times. The target antigen is unknown. The read comes to an end 3 residues before the CDR3 does, leaving the germline J gene to fill in the end. The receptor was isolated from a human donor with common variable immunodeficiency. Specimen: peripheral blood mononuclear cells. This chain uses TRBV7-8 with TRBJ2-7; 7 bases align to TRBD2. Partial CDR3 DNA: TGTGCCAGCAGCCCGACGACTAGCCGTCACTACGAG. Translating gives CASSPTTSRHYE. In full, the CDR3 is CASSPTTSRHYEQYF.